This T cell receptor (beta chain) was captured by sequencing in a study of shared clonotypes between healthy human individuals. Regarding the study as a whole: A reduction in generation probabilities was seen for non-shared clonotypes relative to those shared by all four donors.

About this clone itself: The antigen is unknown.

Genomic DNA of every subset was divided equally among multiple immunoSEQ plates. TCRdb's copy holds only in-frame clones and misses some; the assay was immunoSEQ multiplex PCR. The table shows 2,500,000 or so clones, with under 95% occurring only once. Those who donated, Caucasian adults without exception, all lived in Nashville, Tennessee. From germline, CDR1 is KGHSH and CDR2 LQKENI. V was cut by 4 bases and J by 3 bases, with 13 bases left in between. The CDR3 sequence is 14 residues long. Material: naive CD4+ T cells from PBMCs. Stated subset: CD45RA+ positively selected. The receptor's source is a man between 18 and 35 years old in good health. Some clones in this sample may be carry-over from other donors' samples. The chain uses TRBV18 and TRBJ2-7; the D gene is possibly TRBD2 (6 bases). DNA for the CDR3: TGTGCCAGCTCACGGACTACCGGATTCTACGAGCAGTACTTC. Encoded protein: CASSRTTGFYEQYF.